The present T cell receptor beta chain was sequenced within a study of blood T cell repertoires in COVID-19. About the study: The United States, Italy and Spain supplied acute and convalescent COVID-19 samples. Nucleic acid was either cDNA or gDNA, and it came from T cells, B-cell-depleted T cells, or PBMCs.

Under the authors' procedure: Reference gene primer amplification yielded estimated nucleated cell counts. Assay used: immunoSEQ multiplex PCR; TCRdb lists only in-frame clones, some missing. The V and J calls and the clone size are those of that table, but D and trimming were determined from the DNA. The data contain about 150,000 clones, over 85% of them seen just once; the ten biggest clones take up 1.5% to 2%. This TCR derives from a human donor in a cohort sampled during active COVID-19. Sequenced input: peripheral blood.

CDR3 nucleotide sequence: TGTGCCTGCAGATACTACCGGGGGGGCCGGGATGAGCAGTTCTTC. Translation gives CACRYYRGGRDEQFF. The chain has TRBV30 and TRBJ2-1; 8 bases map to TRBD2. This CDR3 has 15 amino acids. Germline V CDR1 and CDR2: GTSNPN, SVGIG (reference sequence). The ends lost 6 bases at V and 8 bases at J; junction bases unmatched: 15.